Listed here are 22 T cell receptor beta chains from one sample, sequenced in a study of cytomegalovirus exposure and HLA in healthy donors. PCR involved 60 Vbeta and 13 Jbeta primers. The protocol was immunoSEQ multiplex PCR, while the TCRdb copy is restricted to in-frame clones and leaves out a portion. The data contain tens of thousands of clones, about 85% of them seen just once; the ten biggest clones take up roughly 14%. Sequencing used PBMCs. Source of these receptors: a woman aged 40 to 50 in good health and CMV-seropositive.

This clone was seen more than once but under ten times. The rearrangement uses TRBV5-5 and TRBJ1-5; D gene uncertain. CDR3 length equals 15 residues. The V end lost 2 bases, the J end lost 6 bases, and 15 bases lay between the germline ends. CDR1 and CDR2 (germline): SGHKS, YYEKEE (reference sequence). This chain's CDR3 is CASSLFGGDAQPQHF. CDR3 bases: TGTGCCAGCAGCTTATTTGGAGGAGACGCTCAGCCCCAGCATTTT. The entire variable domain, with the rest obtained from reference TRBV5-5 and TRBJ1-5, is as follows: DAGVTQSPTHLIKTRGQQVTLRCSPISGHKSVSWYQQVLGQGPQFIFQYYEKEERGRGNFPDRFSARQFPNYSSELNVNALLLGDSALYLCASSLFGGDAQPQHFGDGTRLSIL.

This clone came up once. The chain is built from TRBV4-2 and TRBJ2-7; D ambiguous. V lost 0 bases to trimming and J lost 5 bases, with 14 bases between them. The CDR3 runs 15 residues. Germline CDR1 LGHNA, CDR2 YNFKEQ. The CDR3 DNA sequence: TGTGCCAGCAGCCAAGAGCGACCTCTAGGCGACGAGCAGTACTTC. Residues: CASSQERPLGDEQYF.

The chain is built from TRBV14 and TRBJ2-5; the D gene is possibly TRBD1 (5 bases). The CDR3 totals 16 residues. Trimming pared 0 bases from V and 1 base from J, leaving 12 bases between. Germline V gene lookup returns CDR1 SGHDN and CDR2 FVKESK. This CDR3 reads CASSQDGRASQETQYF. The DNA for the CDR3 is TGTGCCAGCAGCCAAGATGGCAGGGCGAGCCAAGAGACCCAGTACTTC.

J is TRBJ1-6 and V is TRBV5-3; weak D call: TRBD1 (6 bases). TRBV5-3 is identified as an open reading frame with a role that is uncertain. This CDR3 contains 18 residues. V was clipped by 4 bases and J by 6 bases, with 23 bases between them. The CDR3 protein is CARSPDLLSHRVNSPLHF. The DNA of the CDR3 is TGTGCCAGAAGCCCCGATCTACTTTCACACAGGGTTAATTCACCCCTCCACTTT.

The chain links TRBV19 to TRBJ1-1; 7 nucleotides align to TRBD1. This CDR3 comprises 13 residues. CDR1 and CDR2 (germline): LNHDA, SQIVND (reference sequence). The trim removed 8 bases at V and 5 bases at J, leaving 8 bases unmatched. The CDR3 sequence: CASLDRPRTEAFF. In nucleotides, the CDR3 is TGTGCCAGTCTGGACAGGCCGAGGACTGAAGCTTTCTTT.

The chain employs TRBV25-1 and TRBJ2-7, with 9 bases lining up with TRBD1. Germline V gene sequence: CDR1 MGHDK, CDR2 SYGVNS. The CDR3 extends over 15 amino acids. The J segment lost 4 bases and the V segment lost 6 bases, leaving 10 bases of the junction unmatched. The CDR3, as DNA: TGTGCCAGCAGCCCGAACAGGGGGCGGACTTACGAGCAGTACTTC. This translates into CASSPNRGRTYEQYF.

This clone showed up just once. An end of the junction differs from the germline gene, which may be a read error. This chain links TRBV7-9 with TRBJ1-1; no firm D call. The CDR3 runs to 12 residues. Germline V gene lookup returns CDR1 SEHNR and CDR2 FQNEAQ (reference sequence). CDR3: CSSTPGLGEAFF. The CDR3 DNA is TGTTCCAGCACCCCAGGATTAGGTGAAGCTTTCTTT. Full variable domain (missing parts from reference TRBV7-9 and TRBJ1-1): DTGVSQNPRHKITKRGQNVTFRCDPISEHNRLYWYRQTLGQGPEFLTYFQNEAQLEKSRLLSDRFSAERPKGSFSTLEIQRTEQGDSAMYLCSSTPGLGEAFFGQGTRLTVV.

This chain's CDR3 is CASSPWTVNTEAFF. The CDR3, as DNA: TGTGCCAGCAGTCCTTGGACAGTGAACACTGAAGCTTTCTTT. This chain links TRBV27 with TRBJ1-1; D is possibly TRBD1 (6 bases). This CDR3 is 14 amino acids long. The V gene's germline CDR1 is MNHEY and CDR2 SMNVEV (reference sequence). Trimming took off 5 bases at V and 0 bases at J, with 10 bases between the two ends.

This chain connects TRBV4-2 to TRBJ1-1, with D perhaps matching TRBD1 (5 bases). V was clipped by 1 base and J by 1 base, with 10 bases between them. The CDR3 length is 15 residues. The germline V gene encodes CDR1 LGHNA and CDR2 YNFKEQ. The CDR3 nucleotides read TGTGCCAGCAGCCAAGTAGGGGAGGCGAACACTGAAGCTTTCTTT. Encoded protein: CASSQVGEANTEAFF.

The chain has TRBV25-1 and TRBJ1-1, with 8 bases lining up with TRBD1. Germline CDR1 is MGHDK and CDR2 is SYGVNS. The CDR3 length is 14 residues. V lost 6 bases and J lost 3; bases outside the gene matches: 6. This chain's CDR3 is CASRGRQGYTEAFF. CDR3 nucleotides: TGTGCCAGCAGGGGGCGACAGGGGTACACTGAAGCTTTCTTT.

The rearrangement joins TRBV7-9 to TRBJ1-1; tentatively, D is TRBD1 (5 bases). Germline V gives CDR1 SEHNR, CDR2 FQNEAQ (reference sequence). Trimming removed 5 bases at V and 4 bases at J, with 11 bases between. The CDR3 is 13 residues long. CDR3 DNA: TGTGCCAGCAGCCCAGGGTTGGGCACTGAAGCTTTCTTT. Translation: CASSPGLGTEAFF.

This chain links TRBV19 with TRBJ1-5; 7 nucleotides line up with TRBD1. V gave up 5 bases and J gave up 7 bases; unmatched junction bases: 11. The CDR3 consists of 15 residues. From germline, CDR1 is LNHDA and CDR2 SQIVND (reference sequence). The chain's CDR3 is CASSLSSTGLQPQHF. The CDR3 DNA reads TGTGCCAGTAGTCTCAGCTCGACAGGGCTACAGCCCCAGCATTTT.

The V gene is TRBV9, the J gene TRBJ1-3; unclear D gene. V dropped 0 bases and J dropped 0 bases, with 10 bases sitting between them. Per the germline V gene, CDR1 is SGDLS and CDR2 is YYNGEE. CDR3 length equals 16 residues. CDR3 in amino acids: CASSVEAGRSGNTIYF. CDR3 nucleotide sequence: TGTGCCAGCAGCGTAGAGGCAGGCCGCTCTGGAAACACCATATATTTT.

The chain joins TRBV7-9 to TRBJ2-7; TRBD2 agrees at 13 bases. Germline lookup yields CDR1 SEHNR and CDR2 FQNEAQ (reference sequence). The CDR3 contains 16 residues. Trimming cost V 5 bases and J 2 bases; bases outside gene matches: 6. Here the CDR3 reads CASSRGLAGEPYEQYF. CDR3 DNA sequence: TGTGCCAGCAGCAGAGGACTAGCGGGGGAACCCTACGAGCAGTACTTC.

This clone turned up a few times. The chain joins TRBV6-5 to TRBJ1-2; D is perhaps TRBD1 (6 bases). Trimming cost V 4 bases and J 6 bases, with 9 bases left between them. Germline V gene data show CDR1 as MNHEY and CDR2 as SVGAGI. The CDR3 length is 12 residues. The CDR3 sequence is CASSSYRDGYTF. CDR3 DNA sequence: TGTGCCAGCAGTTCCTACAGGGATGGCTACACCTTC.

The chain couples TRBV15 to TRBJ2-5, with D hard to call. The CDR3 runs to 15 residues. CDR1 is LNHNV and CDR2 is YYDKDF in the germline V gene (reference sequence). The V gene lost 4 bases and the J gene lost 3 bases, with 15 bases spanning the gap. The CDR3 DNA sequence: TGTGCCACCAGCACGCAGTTAAGTTACGAAGAGACCCAGTACTTC. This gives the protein CATSTQLSYEETQYF.

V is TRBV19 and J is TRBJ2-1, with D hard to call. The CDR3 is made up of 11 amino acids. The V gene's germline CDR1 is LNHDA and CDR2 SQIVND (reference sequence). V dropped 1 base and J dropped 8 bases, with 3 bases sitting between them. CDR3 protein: CASSIAYEQFF. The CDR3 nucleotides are TGTGCCAGTAGTATAGCCTATGAGCAGTTCTTC. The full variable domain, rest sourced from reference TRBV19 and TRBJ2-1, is DGGITQSPKYLFRKEGQNVTLSCEQNLNHDAMYWYRQDPGQGLRLIYYSQIVNDFQKGDIAEGYSVSREKKESFPLTVTSAQKNPTAFYLCASSIAYEQFFGPGTRLTVL.

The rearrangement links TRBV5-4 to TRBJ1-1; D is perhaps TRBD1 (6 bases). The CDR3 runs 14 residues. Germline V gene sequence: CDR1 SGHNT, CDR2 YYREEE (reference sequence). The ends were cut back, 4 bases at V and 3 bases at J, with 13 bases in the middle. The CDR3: CASSPRQADTEAFF. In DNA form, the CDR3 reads TGTGCCAGCAGCCCGAGACAGGCCGACACTGAAGCTTTCTTT. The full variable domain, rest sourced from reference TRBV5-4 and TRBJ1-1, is ETGVTQSPTHLIKTRGQQVTLRCSSQSGHNTVSWYQQALGQGPQFIFQYYREEENGRGNFPPRFSGLQFPNYSSELNVNALELDDSALYLCASSPRQADTEAFFGQGTRLTVV.

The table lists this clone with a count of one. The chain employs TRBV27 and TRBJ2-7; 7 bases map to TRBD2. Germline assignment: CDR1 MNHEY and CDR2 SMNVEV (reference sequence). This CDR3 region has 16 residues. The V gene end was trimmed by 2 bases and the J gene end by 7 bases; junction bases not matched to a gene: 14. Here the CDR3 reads CASSLEYSGPRGEQYF. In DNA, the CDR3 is TGTGCCAGCAGTTTAGAATATAGCGGGCCACGGGGGGAGCAGTACTTC.

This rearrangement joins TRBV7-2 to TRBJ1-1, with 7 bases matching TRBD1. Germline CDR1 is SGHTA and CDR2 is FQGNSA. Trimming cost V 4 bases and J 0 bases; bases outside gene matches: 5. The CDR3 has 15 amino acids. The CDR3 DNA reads TGTGCCAGCAGCTCGCAGGGACAGCTGAACACTGAAGCTTTCTTT. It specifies CASSSQGQLNTEAFF.

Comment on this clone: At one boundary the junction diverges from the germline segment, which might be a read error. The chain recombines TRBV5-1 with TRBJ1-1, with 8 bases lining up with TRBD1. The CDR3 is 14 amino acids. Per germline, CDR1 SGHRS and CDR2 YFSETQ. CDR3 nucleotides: TGCGCCAGCAGCCTGAGGACAGGGAACGCTGAAGCTTTCTTT. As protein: CASSLRTGNAEAFF.

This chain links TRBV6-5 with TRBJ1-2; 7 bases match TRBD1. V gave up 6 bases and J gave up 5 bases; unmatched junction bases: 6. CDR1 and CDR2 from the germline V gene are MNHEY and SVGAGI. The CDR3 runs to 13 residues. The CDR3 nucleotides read TGTGCCAGCAGATCTAACAGGGGATATGGCTACACCTTC. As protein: CASRSNRGYGYTF.